The 28 T cell receptor beta chains reported below all come from one sample, sequenced in a study of monozygotic twins with cystic fibrosis. The protocol was immunoSEQ multiplex PCR, while the TCRdb copy is restricted to in-frame clones and leaves out a portion. The sample carries 14,000 to 15,000 clones, about 88% recorded once. Sequencing was done on a sample of blood. The receptors were gathered from a boy younger than 18 with cystic fibrosis.

This clone was seen a single time. The V and J genes are TRBV28 and TRBJ2-1, with 9 positions matching TRBD2. Germline V gene sequence: CDR1 MDHEN, CDR2 SYDVKM. After removal of 5 bases from V and 7 bases from J, the junction contained 6 bases not matched to a gene. CDR3 length: 14 residues. CDR3 sequence (DNA): TGTGCCAGCAGTGGCGGGAGGGCCAGTAATGAGCAGTTCTTC. Protein: CASSGGRASNEQFF. Together with reference TRBV28 and TRBJ2-1, the CDR3 gives the full variable domain: DVKVTQSSRYLVKRTGEKVFLECVQDMDHENMFWYRQDPGLGLRLIYFSYDVKMKEKGDIPEGYSVSREKKERFSLILESASTNQTSMYLCASSGGRASNEQFFGPGTRLTVL.

A few counts support this clone. The rearrangement uses TRBV15 and TRBJ2-1; unclear D gene. The CDR3 runs to 12 residues. From germline, CDR1 is LNHNV and CDR2 YYDKDF (reference sequence). V was shortened by 6 bases and J by 2 bases, with 5 bases between the two germline ends. The CDR3 DNA is TGTGCCACCAGGGGGACCTACAATGAGCAGTTCTTC. Protein sequence: CATRGTYNEQFF.

In this sample, this clone turned up once. The chain combines TRBV5-8 with TRBJ1-2, with TRBD1 as a possible D gene (6 bases). The CDR3 has 15 residues. Germline V gene lookup returns CDR1 SGHTS and CDR2 YDEGEE. Trimming pared 2 bases from V and 3 bases from J, leaving 14 bases between. CDR3 residues: CASSFPGGAYYGYTF. CDR3 DNA sequence: TGTGCCAGCAGCTTTCCGGGGGGCGCATACTATGGCTACACCTTC.

The chain joins TRBV19 to TRBJ1-1; 9 nucleotides align to TRBD1. Germline CDR1 is LNHDA and CDR2 is SQIVND (reference sequence). V lost 5 bases, J lost 3 bases, and 7 bases stayed unmatched. The CDR3 loop spans 15 amino acids. The CDR3, as DNA: TGTGCCAGTAGTCGTCACAGGGGGCGCGACACTGAAGCTTTCTTT. Translating it yields CASSRHRGRDTEAFF.

The chain employs TRBV9 and TRBJ2-3, with D uncertain. Germline assignment: CDR1 SGDLS and CDR2 YYNGEE. The CDR3 runs to 13 residues. V lost 0 bases and J 3 bases, leaving 5 bases between the germline ends. The CDR3 DNA reads as TGTGCCAGCAGCGTAGACGGGACAGATACGCAGTATTTT. As protein: CASSVDGTDTQYF.

Here the CDR3 reads CASGLLDFYEQYF. The CDR3 DNA is TGTGCTAGTGGTTTGCTAGACTTCTACGAGCAGTACTTC. The chain has TRBV12-5 and TRBJ2-7; the D is unclear. The germline V and J ends were trimmed by 2 bases and 3 bases, with 8 bases remaining between them. Germline assignment: CDR1 LGHNT and CDR2 FRNRAP. This CDR3 has 13 amino acids.

The genes are TRBV6-5 and TRBJ1-5; weak D call: TRBD1 (5 bases). This CDR3 contains 14 residues. The germline V gene has CDR1 MNHEY and CDR2 SVGAGI. The V end was cut by 8 bases, the J end by 2 bases, with 13 bases between. The CDR3 coding sequence is TGTGCCAGCCGAAGCAGGGCTCGCAATCAGCCCCAGCATTTT. Residues: CASRSRARNQPQHF.

The V and J genes are TRBV11-1 and TRBJ2-5; 11 nucleotides line up with TRBD2. Germline lookup yields CDR1 SGHAT and CDR2 FQDESV (reference sequence). This CDR3 has 16 amino acids. Trimming took 4 bases from V and 4 from J; bases not matched to a gene: 8. The CDR3 spells CASSSTGTSGGETQYF. The CDR3 nucleotides read TGTGCCAGCAGCTCCACCGGGACTAGCGGTGGAGAGACCCAGTACTTC.

V and J are TRBV27 and TRBJ2-7; either TRBD1 or TRBD2 may supply D (6 bases each). V was pared by 2 bases and J by 7 bases, with 15 bases between. The germline V gene encodes CDR1 MNHEY and CDR2 SMNVEV (reference sequence). This CDR3 has 14 amino acids. The CDR3 coding sequence is TGTGCCAGCAGTTTACGGAGGGGGTTGGGGGAGCAGTACTTC. Protein product: CASSLRRGLGEQYF.

The gene calls are TRBV6-6 and TRBJ1-6; a weak D match, TRBD1 (5 bases). V shed 2 bases and J shed 6 bases, with 11 bases lying between them. Germline CDR1 is MNHNY and CDR2 is SVGAGI (reference sequence). The CDR3 is 15 amino acids. The CDR3 DNA reads as TGTGCCAGCAGTTACGGGGCGGGGAGTAATTCACCCCTCCACTTT. This encodes CASSYGAGSNSPLHF.

The J gene is TRBJ2-1, the V gene TRBV9; 7 bases align to TRBD2. From germline, CDR1 is SGDLS and CDR2 YYNGEE. Losses at the gene ends were 4 bases for V and 8 bases for J; bases not matched to a gene: 24. The CDR3 has 19 amino acids. Written as DNA, the CDR3 is TGTGCCAGCAGCCCCTCATTAGCGACGGCGGGGGTCCCCTTGGATGAGCAGTTCTTC. Translating it yields CASSPSLATAGVPLDEQFF.

The chain joins TRBV19 to TRBJ2-1; unclear D gene. CDR3 length: 13 residues. CDR1 is LNHDA, CDR2 SQIVND, per germline (reference sequence). Trimming took 3 bases from V and 5 from J, leaving 8 bases between them. CDR3 sequence reads: CASSIWANNEQFF. As DNA, the CDR3 is TGTGCCAGTAGTATCTGGGCGAACAATGAGCAGTTCTTC.

The chain recombines TRBV2 with TRBJ1-2, with D unresolved. V dropped 7 bases and J dropped 5 bases, with 17 bases sitting between them. This CDR3 is built from 14 residues. Germline V gene lookup returns CDR1 SNHLY and CDR2 FYNNEI. The CDR3 here is CASNLNPRPYGYTF. The CDR3 nucleotides are TGTGCCAGCAACTTAAACCCAAGACCGTATGGCTACACCTTC.

This chain connects TRBV7-2 to TRBJ2-3; 8 nucleotides align to TRBD2. The junction had 11 bases not matched to a gene; V was cut back by 1 base and J by 2 bases. Germline CDR1 SGHTA, CDR2 FQGNSA. The CDR3 extends over 18 amino acids. The DNA of the CDR3 is TGTGCCAGCAGCTTAGAAGTGGCGGGGGGAACAATCACAGATACGCAGTATTTT. Translated, it gives CASSLEVAGGTITDTQYF.

The chain has TRBV9 and TRBJ2-7, with 7 bases aligning to TRBD1. The germline V gene encodes CDR1 SGDLS and CDR2 YYNGEE. The junction had 5 bases not matched to a gene; V was cut back by 0 bases and J by 5 bases. This CDR3 is 14 amino acids long. The CDR3 loop is CASSVVGQADEQYF. CDR3 nucleotides: TGTGCCAGCAGCGTAGTTGGACAGGCGGACGAGCAGTACTTC.

This chain uses TRBV7-6 with TRBJ1-1, with D possibly TRBD1 on 5 matching bases. Trimming cost V 1 base and J 8 bases, with 14 bases left between them. This CDR3 has 14 amino acids. Germline V gene sequence: CDR1 SGHVS, CDR2 FNYEAQ. This CDR3 is CASSLDRMGREAFF. In DNA form, the CDR3 reads TGTGCCAGCAGCTTAGACAGGATGGGTCGCGAAGCTTTCTTT.

V gene TRBV5-4 combines with J gene TRBJ1-2; TRBD1 aligns across 7 bases. The CDR3 totals 14 residues. Losses at the gene ends were 4 bases for V and 2 bases for J; bases not matched to a gene: 5. CDR1 and CDR2 from the germline V gene are SGHNT and YYREEE (reference sequence). DNA for the CDR3: TGTGCCAGCAGCATCGACAGGGTCAACTATGGCTACACCTTC. Amino acids: CASSIDRVNYGYTF.

V usage is TRBV9 and J usage is TRBJ2-1, with 11 positions matching TRBD2. The CDR3 is made up of 18 amino acids. Per the germline V gene, CDR1 is SGDLS and CDR2 is YYNGEE. With 2 bases clipped from V and 4 bases from J, the junction kept 11 bases outside the gene matches. CDR3 amino acids: CASSVGSGRASAYNEQFF. The CDR3, as DNA: TGTGCCAGCAGCGTTGGTAGCGGGAGGGCCTCCGCGTACAATGAGCAGTTCTTC.

In its sample, this clone was seen a few times. The chain joins TRBV6-5 to TRBJ2-7; 9 nucleotides match TRBD1. The CDR3 totals 14 residues. Germline V CDR1 and CDR2: MNHEY, SVGAGI. Trimming at V came to 4 bases and at J to 3 bases, leaving 4 bases not matched to a gene. DNA for the CDR3: TGTGCCAGCAGTTTGGGACAGGGTATCTACGAGCAGTACTTC. Translation gives CASSLGQGIYEQYF.

The J gene is TRBJ2-7, the V gene TRBV7-3; 8 bases match TRBD2. V was clipped by 2 bases and J by 3 bases; unmatched bases: 6. The CDR3 consists of 15 residues. CDR1 is SGHTA, CDR2 FQGTGA, per germline. The CDR3 loop reads CASSLLGTRIYEQYF. The CDR3 DNA sequence: TGTGCCAGCAGCTTACTTGGGACTAGAATCTACGAGCAGTACTTC.

CDR3 in DNA: TGCGCCAGCAGGCGAGGGACAGGGGAGGGCCTGTCCCTCCACTTT. This encodes CASRRGTGEGLSLHF. The chain has TRBV5-1 and TRBJ1-6, with 10 bases identical to TRBD1. Germline V CDR1 and CDR2: SGHRS, YFSETQ. The V segment lost 5 bases and the J segment 14 bases; nucleotides outside the gene matches: 13. The CDR3 is 15 amino acids.

The chain is built from TRBV5-6 and TRBJ2-5; D unclear. Germline lookup yields CDR1 SGHDT and CDR2 YYEEEE. The V and J ends lost 4 bases and 5 bases respectively, with 18 bases between them. The CDR3 consists of 15 residues. The CDR3 spells CASSRRRIGRETQYF. The CDR3 nucleotides are TGTGCCAGCAGCCGGAGACGTATAGGTCGGGAGACCCAGTACTTC.

In this sample, this clone turned up a few times. The rearrangement links TRBV15 to TRBJ2-7; possible D gene TRBD1, 6 bases. Germline V gives CDR1 LNHNV, CDR2 YYDKDF (reference sequence). This CDR3 is 15 amino acids long. V lost 0 bases and J 5 bases, leaving 14 bases between the germline ends. The CDR3 sequence: CATSRDQGITHEQYF. The CDR3 DNA reads as TGTGCCACCAGCAGAGATCAGGGGATCACCCACGAGCAGTACTTC.

This rearrangement joins TRBV5-1 to TRBJ2-3, with 7 nucleotides matching TRBD1. This CDR3 is 15 amino acids long. V lost 2 bases and J lost 2; bases outside the gene matches: 5. Germline V lookup: CDR1 SGHRS, CDR2 YFSETQ. The CDR3 DNA follows: TGCGCCAGCAGCTTAGCAGACAGGGTCACAGATACGCAGTATTTT. This translates into CASSLADRVTDTQYF.

The J gene is TRBJ2-1, the V gene TRBV7-9, with 12 bases that match TRBD2. With V trimmed by 5 bases and J by 8 bases, 10 bases remained unmatched. The CDR3 spans 16 residues. CDR1 is SEHNR and CDR2 is FQNEAQ in the germline V gene (reference sequence). DNA for the CDR3: TGTGCCAGCAGCCCCCGGCTAGCGGGAGGGCCCGATGAGCAGTTCTTC. Translation: CASSPRLAGGPDEQFF. Filled out from reference TRBV7-9 and TRBJ2-1, the complete variable domain reads DTGVSQNPRHKITKRGQNVTFRCDPISEHNRLYWYRQTLGQGPEFLTYFQNEAQLEKSRLLSDRFSAERPKGSFSTLEIQRTEQGDSAMYLCASSPRLAGGPDEQFFGPGTRLTVL.

V gene TRBV30 combines with J gene TRBJ2-1, with TRBD1 matching over 11 bases. Germline-derived CDR1 and CDR2 are GTSNPN and SVGIG (reference sequence). Germline trimming cut 5 bases from V and 4 bases from J; bases unmatched to any gene: 16. The CDR3 sequence is 18 residues long. The CDR3 DNA follows: TGTGCCTGGCTTGGAAGGACAGGGGGCCTTCTACCTTACAATGAGCAGTTCTTC. Encoded protein: CAWLGRTGGLLPYNEQFF.

CDR3 loop: CASSELGVSGHF. CDR3 bases: TGTGCCAGCAGTGAACTCGGGGTCTCAGGGCATTTT. The chain carries TRBV6-1 and TRBJ1-5; D is unresolved. The V gene lost 2 bases and the J gene lost 15 bases, with 14 bases spanning the gap. Germline CDR1 and CDR2: MNHNS and SASEGT. CDR3 length: 12 amino acids.

CDR3 coding DNA: TGTGCCACCTCCTATGACAGCTCACTGAACACTGAAGCTTTCTTT. Amino acid sequence: CATSYDSSLNTEAFF. V gene TRBV27 combines with J gene TRBJ1-1; possible D gene TRBD1, 5 bases. There are 15 residues in the CDR3. Between the trimmed V and J ends, which lost 10 bases and 0 bases, there was a span of 18 bases. CDR1 is MNHEY, CDR2 SMNVEV, per germline (reference sequence).